This T cell receptor (beta chain) was identified in a study of T cell responses to AZD1222 COVID-19 vaccine. V dropped 4 bases and J dropped 5 bases, with 11 bases sitting between them. The length of the CDR3 is 13 residues. Germline assignment: CDR1 SGHTA and CDR2 FQGTGA. Notes on this clone: Its target is not known.

Study results and limitations: Every sample of the repertoires postdated the peak T cell response. Spike-specific TCR breadth and depth rose after two AZD1222 doses. Only 5 or 6 people who got AZD1222 tested seropositive at baseline.

Measured with immunoSEQ multiplex PCR; TCRdb has only the in-frame clones, and not every one. The data hold about 160,000 clones, with about 92% observed a single time. The rearrangement links TRBV7-3 to TRBJ1-1; D is uncertain. Sequencing used peripheral blood, obtained 28 days after the second AZD1222 dose. This TCR was sampled from an adult who received the AZD1222 COVID-19 vaccine. As DNA, the CDR3 is TGTGCCAGCAGCTCCTCTCAAGGGACTGAAGCTTTCTTT. Its translation: CASSSSQGTEAFF.